The T cell receptor (beta chain) described here comes from a study of blood T cell repertoires in COVID-19. Study summary: Sites in the United States, Italy and Spain provided acute and convalescent COVID-19 samples.

Assay used: immunoSEQ multiplex PCR; TCRdb lists only in-frame clones, some missing. This table holds around 150,000 clones, more than 80% found once. The V end lost 0 bases, the J end lost 3 bases, and 11 bases lay between the germline ends. The CDR3 spans 15 residues. Germline V gives CDR1 SGHRS, CDR2 YFSETQ. Input material: peripheral blood. The clonotype comes from a man between 60 and 75 years old with acute or convalescent COVID-19. J is TRBJ2-3 and V is TRBV5-1; no clear D gene. In nucleotides, the CDR3 is TGCGCCAGCAGCTTGGCCGTGAGCCATACAGATACGCAGTATTTT. It translates to CASSLAVSHTDTQYF.